The source of this T cell receptor (beta chain) is a study of T cell responses to AZD1222 COVID-19 vaccine. V lost 3 bases and J 10 bases, leaving 12 bases between the germline ends. This CDR3 comprises 13 residues. Germline V gene data show CDR1 as MNHEY and CDR2 as SMNVEV (reference sequence). The data were produced by immunoSEQ multiplex PCR, yet TCRdb's version contains in-frame clones alone and is incomplete. The sample shows 35,000 to 45,000 clones, around 80% of them seen only once. In the case of this clone: The antigen is undetermined.

The study's findings and limits: In all cases, repertoires were sampled only after the peak T cell response. Compared with day 0, the breadth and depth of the Spike-specific TCR repertoire rose significantly after two doses of AZD1222. Clonal diversity was possibly underestimated, and white British individuals and females predominated among donors.

This receptor was taken from an adult who received the AZD1222 COVID-19 vaccine. The sample consisted of peripheral blood, taken 28 days after the second AZD1222 dose. The chain employs TRBV27 and TRBJ2-2; D not resolved. DNA of the CDR3: TGTGCCAGCAGTTTCCCTGCAGCCGCGGAGCTGTTTTTT. This encodes CASSFPAAAELFF.